These 8 T cell receptor beta chains were sequenced from one sample in a study of cytomegalovirus exposure and HLA in healthy donors. The PCR employed 60 Vbeta primers together with 13 Jbeta primers. The repertoire was sequenced with immunoSEQ multiplex PCR; TCRdb's copy has only in-frame clones and lacks some. The ten most abundant clones cover about 1% of a sample with about 200,000 clones. Material: PBMCs. The receptors come from a girl aged 2 to 9 in good health and CMV-seropositive.

V and J are TRBV19 and TRBJ2-7, with unresolved D. CDR1 and CDR2 (germline): LNHDA, SQIVND (reference sequence). The CDR3 covers 13 residues. The V gene lost 3 bases and the J gene lost 3 bases, with 9 bases spanning the gap. The CDR3 region is CASSMKRVYEQYF. CDR3 nucleotides: TGTGCCAGTAGTATGAAACGGGTCTACGAGCAGTACTTC.

The chain carries TRBV7-9 and TRBJ2-3; 11 nucleotides align to TRBD2. Germline values: CDR1 SEHNR, CDR2 FQNEAQ (reference sequence). This CDR3 region has 15 residues. After removal of 3 bases from V and 6 bases from J, the junction contained 5 bases not matched to a gene. CDR3 region: CASSFGTSGGDTQYF. The CDR3 region has the DNA TGTGCCAGCAGCTTTGGGACTAGCGGCGGGGATACGCAGTATTTT.

Written as DNA, the CDR3 is TGTGCCAGCAGCTTAAGGATGTCGGGCACTGAAGCTTTCTTT. This codes for CASSLRMSGTEAFF. This rearrangement joins TRBV7-3 to TRBJ1-1; D unresolved. The V gene lost 1 base and the J gene lost 4 bases, with 10 bases spanning the gap. Germline V CDR1 and CDR2: SGHTA, FQGTGA. This CDR3 contains 14 residues.

V and J are TRBV4-1 and TRBJ2-7; 7 bases are shared with TRBD1. V gave up 4 bases and J gave up 3 bases; unmatched junction bases: 3. There are 13 residues in the CDR3. Germline lookup yields CDR1 MGHRA and CDR2 YSYEKL. CDR3: CASSLTGDYEQYF. The CDR3 nucleotides read TGCGCCAGCAGCCTTACAGGGGACTACGAGCAGTACTTC.

V gene TRBV7-9 combines with J gene TRBJ2-1; 8 nucleotides line up with TRBD2. With 5 bases clipped from V and 10 bases from J, the junction kept 4 bases outside the gene matches. Germline V gene lookup returns CDR1 SEHNR and CDR2 FQNEAQ (reference sequence). CDR3 length equals 12 residues. CDR3 region: CASSPRLAEQFF. The CDR3 DNA is TGTGCCAGCAGCCCTCGACTAGCGGAGCAGTTCTTC.

The chain employs TRBV10-3 and TRBJ1-2, with D hard to call. The CDR3 sequence is 12 residues long. Per the germline V gene, CDR1 is ENHRY and CDR2 is SYGVKD. Trimming took off 3 bases at V and 4 bases at J, with 6 bases between the two ends. Written as DNA, the CDR3 is TGTGCCATCAGTGACAGTTTCTATGGCTACACCTTC. Translation gives CAISDSFYGYTF.

The chain joins TRBV27 to TRBJ1-2, with 9 nucleotides matching TRBD1. Germline loops: CDR1 MNHEY, CDR2 SMNVEV (reference sequence). This CDR3 comprises 14 residues. V lost 2 bases to trimming and J lost 8 bases; unmatched junction nucleotides: 6. The CDR3 DNA reads as TGTGCCAGCAGTTTACGGGGACAGGGTCTGGGCTACACCTTC. It codes for CASSLRGQGLGYTF.

The rearrangement uses TRBV6-4 and TRBJ2-2; 10 bases align to TRBD2. V shed 2 bases, J shed 6 bases, and the junction held 3 bases outside the gene matches. The CDR3 totals 15 residues. Germline V gene lookup returns CDR1 MRHNA and CDR2 SNTAGT. The CDR3 bases are TGTGCCAGCAGTGACCTAGCGGGAGTTGCCGGGGAGCTGTTTTTT. This translates into CASSDLAGVAGELFF.